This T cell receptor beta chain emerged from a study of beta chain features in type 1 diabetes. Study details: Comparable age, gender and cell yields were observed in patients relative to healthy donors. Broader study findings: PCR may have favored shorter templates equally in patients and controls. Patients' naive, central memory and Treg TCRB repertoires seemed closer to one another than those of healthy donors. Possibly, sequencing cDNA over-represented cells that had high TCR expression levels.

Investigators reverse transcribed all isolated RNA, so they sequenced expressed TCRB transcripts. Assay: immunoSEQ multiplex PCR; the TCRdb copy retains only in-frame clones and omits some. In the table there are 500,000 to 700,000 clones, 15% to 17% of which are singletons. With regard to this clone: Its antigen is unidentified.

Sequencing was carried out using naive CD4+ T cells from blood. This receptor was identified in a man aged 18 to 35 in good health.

The CDR3 nucleotides are TGTGCCAGCAGCCCCAGAGGACTAGCGGGAACCTACAATGAGCAGTTCTTC. It encodes CASSPRGLAGTYNEQFF. J is TRBJ2-1 and V is TRBV9; 12 positions match TRBD2. The CDR3 is 17 amino acids. J was trimmed by 2 bases and V by 4 bases; bases with no gene match: 7. Germline V lookup: CDR1 SGDLS, CDR2 YYNGEE.